This TCR beta chain was recovered during a study of blood T cell repertoires in COVID-19. The germline V gene encodes CDR1 LGHNA and CDR2 YNFKEQ. This CDR3 has 15 amino acids. The V gene lost 0 bases and the J gene lost 9 bases, with 12 bases spanning the gap. Clones were sequenced by immunoSEQ multiplex PCR, and TCRdb holds only the in-frame ones, with some missing. The sample holds roughly 200,000 clones, about 80% seen once. The specimen sequenced was peripheral blood. The sequence was collected from a man between 65 and 79 years old with active or convalescent COVID-19. The chain is built from TRBV4-2 and TRBJ1-6; weak D call: TRBD1 (5 bases). CDR3 DNA sequence: TGTGCCAGCAGCCAAGAAACGGGGGTCGGTTCACCCCTCCACTTT. This sequence encodes CASSQETGVGSPLHF.